The 14 T cell receptor beta chains reported below all come from one sample, sequenced in a study of cytomegalovirus exposure and HLA in healthy donors (dated by TCRdb to between 2016 and 2019). Library construction relied on the immunoSEQ multiplex PCR assay. For the multiplex PCR, a mixture combining 60 forward primers for TCR Vbeta segments and 13 reverse primers for TCR Jbeta segments was used. The table comes from immuneACCESS by way of TCRdb, which keeps in-frame sequences with V and J called. Part of the clones is missing from these tables; in studies checked, under half for an unresolved V gene and the rest for unknown reasons. The sample has approximately 200,000 clones on record, less than 85% of them singletons. Approximately 1.5% of the sample lies in the top ten. Sequencing used PBMCs. The source is a girl aged 5-17 years in good health and CMV-seropositive.

V gene TRBV11-2 combines with J gene TRBJ1-1; D is unresolved. V was cut by 1 base and J by 0 bases, with 6 bases left in between. Germline V lookup: CDR1 SGHAT, CDR2 FQNNGV. The CDR3 sequence is 14 residues long. The CDR3 here is CASSLGALNTEAFF. The CDR3 region has the DNA TGTGCCAGCAGCTTAGGAGCCTTGAACACTGAAGCTTTCTTT.

This sequence joins TRBV7-8 and TRBJ1-1; D is possibly TRBD1 (5 bases). Germline CDR1 reads SGHVS; CDR2 reads FQNEAQ. The CDR3 consists of 14 residues. V gave up 5 bases and J gave up 5 bases, with 15 bases separating them. CDR3 sequence (DNA): TGTGCCAGCAGCGGAACAGGCCGTCGAACTGAAGCTTTCTTT. It translates to CASSGTGRRTEAFF.

The chain recombines TRBV18 with TRBJ2-7, with 7 bases identical to TRBD1. Germline CDR1 KGHSH, CDR2 LQKENI. V shed 5 bases and J 0 bases; nucleotides not matched to a gene: 10. CDR3 length equals 16 residues. The CDR3 spells CASSRQGGAGSYEQYF. The CDR3 DNA reads TGTGCCAGCTCAAGACAAGGGGGCGCGGGCTCCTACGAGCAGTACTTC. Full variable domain (missing parts from reference TRBV18 and TRBJ2-7): NAGVMQNPRHLVRRRGQEARLRCSPMKGHSHVYWYRQLPEEGLKFMVYLQKENIIDESGMPKERFSAEFPKEGPSILRIQQVVRGDSAAYFCASSRQGGAGSYEQYFGPGTRLTVT.

The rearrangement links TRBV13 to TRBJ1-6, with a possible D match to TRBD1 (6 bases). Germline CDR1 is PRHDT and CDR2 is FYEKMQ (reference sequence). CDR3 length equals 17 residues. V was shortened by 2 bases and J by 9 bases, with 20 bases between the two germline ends. The CDR3 region has the DNA TGTGCCAGCAGCTTAAGCGGGGGCCGGTATATCGGTTCACCCCTCCACTTT. It is translated as CASSLSGGRYIGSPLHF.

This clone was seen just once. The J gene is TRBJ2-1, the V gene TRBV2; tentatively, D is TRBD1 (6 bases). Germline values: CDR1 SNHLY, CDR2 FYNNEI. Trimming left V 7 bases short and J 5 bases short, with 24 bases between. This CDR3 region has 17 residues. In DNA form, the CDR3 reads TGTGCCAGCACCCCATCACCGAAGCAGGGGAAGAACAATGAGCAGTTCTTC. Protein product: CASTPSPKQGKNNEQFF.

V is TRBV9 and J is TRBJ1-3; 7 bases match TRBD1. The germline CDR1 and CDR2 sequences are SGDLS and YYNGEE. The J segment lost 3 bases and the V segment lost 3 bases, leaving 6 bases of the junction unmatched. The CDR3 has 15 residues. In DNA, the CDR3 is TGTGCCAGCAGCGAGGAGCAGGGGGGTGGAAACACCATATATTTT. This sequence encodes CASSEEQGGGNTIYF. Variable domain in full (rest from reference TRBV9 and TRBJ1-3): DSGVTQTPKHLITATGQRVTLRCSPRSGDLSVYWYQQSLDQGLQFLIQYYNGEERAKGNILERFSAQQFPDLHSELNLSSLELGDSALYFCASSEEQGGGNTIYFGEGSWLTVV.

The gene calls are TRBV7-9 and TRBJ1-1, with 9 nucleotides matching TRBD1. Losses at the gene ends were 7 bases for V and 1 base for J; bases not matched to a gene: 16. The CDR3 contains 18 residues. Looked up from germline, CDR1 is SEHNR and CDR2 is FQNEAQ (reference sequence). The CDR3 DNA sequence: TGTGCCAGCACCCCGATGGGGGGAAAGACAGGGGGGAACACTGAAGCTTTCTTT. This sequence encodes CASTPMGGKTGGNTEAFF.

CDR3 nucleotides: TGTGCCAGCAGCTTTGGACCGATGGGAGGCTATGGCTACACCTTC. This codes for CASSFGPMGGYGYTF. The chain is built from TRBV7-2 and TRBJ1-2; no clear D. V was shortened by 3 bases and J by 4 bases, with 15 bases between the two germline ends. CDR1 and CDR2 (germline): SGHTA, FQGNSA. The CDR3 has 15 residues. The variable domain in full, with the rest retrieved from reference TRBV7-2 and TRBJ1-2, is GAGVSQSPSNKVTEKGKDVELRCDPISGHTALYWYRQSLGQGLEFLIYFQGNSAPDKSGLPSDRFSAERTGGSVSTLTIQRTQQEDSAVYLCASSFGPMGGYGYTFGSGTRLTVV.

The chain joins TRBV11-2 to TRBJ1-1; 9 positions match TRBD1. V gave up 4 bases and J gave up 0 bases; unmatched junction bases: 9. The germline V gene encodes CDR1 SGHAT and CDR2 FQNNGV. The CDR3 runs to 17 residues. As DNA, the CDR3 is TGTGCCAGCAGCTCCGGTAACAGGGGGCGGTTGAACACTGAAGCTTTCTTT. Amino acids: CASSSGNRGRLNTEAFF.

This clone has just a few counts. The chain employs TRBV5-8 and TRBJ2-4; no clear D gene. The CDR3 has 14 amino acids. Germline CDR1 reads SGHTS; CDR2 reads YDEGEE. With 0 bases removed from V and 6 bases from J, the gap between germline ends came to 10 bases. CDR3 loop: CASSLDNSRNIQYF. For the CDR3, the DNA is TGTGCCAGCAGCTTGGACAACAGCCGAAACATTCAGTACTTC.

The chain uses TRBV15 and TRBJ2-7; D unresolved. The V gene lost 1 base and the J gene lost 2 bases, with 9 bases spanning the gap. Per germline, CDR1 LNHNV and CDR2 YYDKDF (reference sequence). This CDR3 region has 14 residues. CDR3 coding DNA: TGTGCCACCAGCAGAGGAGGTGAGCCCTACGAGCAGTACTTC. This codes for CATSRGGEPYEQYF.

The chain links TRBV4-1 to TRBJ1-5; D might be TRBD1 (6 bases). Germline CDR1 and CDR2: MGHRA and YSYEKL. V lost 2 bases and J 0 bases, leaving 14 bases between the germline ends. The CDR3 is made up of 17 amino acids. The CDR3 loop is CASSQSGTPNSNQPQHF. The CDR3 nucleotides read TGCGCCAGCAGCCAATCCGGGACACCTAATAGCAATCAGCCCCAGCATTTT.

As to this clone: Other DNA sequences of this sample code for an identical CDR3. V and J are TRBV7-9 and TRBJ2-2; 10 bases agree with TRBD1. Germline values: CDR1 SEHNR, CDR2 FQNEAQ (reference sequence). The CDR3 is made up of 16 amino acids. With 1 base clipped from V and 3 bases from J, the junction kept 2 bases outside the gene matches. This chain's CDR3 is CASSLGTGGDTGELFF. CDR3 sequence (DNA): TGTGCCAGCAGCTTAGGGACAGGGGGAGACACCGGGGAGCTGTTTTTT.

This chain links TRBV12-2 with TRBJ1-4; the table names TRBD1, a call not compared with the DNA. TRBV12-2 is a recognized pseudogene. The CDR3 has 18 amino acids. The CDR3 DNA reads TGTGCAAGTCGCAACCGGGACAGGAGGCTCCCAACTAATGAAAAACTGTTTTTT. Amino acid sequence: CASRNRDRRLPTNEKLFF.